These 8 T cell receptor beta chains share one sample of origin, sequenced in a study of CD8+ T cells in alopecia areata. Isolated RNA was reverse transcribed into cDNA used as the sequencing template. Data came from immunoSEQ multiplex PCR; TCRdb stores just in-frame clones and leaves some out. The top ten clones hold approximately 10% of a sample with around 97,000 clones, just over 85% of them seen once. Treatment in this sample: oral pan-JAK inhibitor, 5-10 mg twice daily. The source material was CD8+ T cells sorted from blood, sampled at approximately week 30, from a patient treated with tofacitinib. The source is a human donor with alopecia areata.

This chain uses TRBV29-1 with TRBJ1-5; TRBD1 matches at 7 bases. V gave up 1 base and J gave up 5 bases; unmatched junction bases: 11. The CDR3 loop spans 16 amino acids. CDR1 is SQVTM, CDR2 ANQGSEA, per germline. The CDR3 DNA reads TGCAGCGTTGAAGGGGGGTGGACAGGAGGAGATCAGCCCCAGCATTTT. Protein product: CSVEGGWTGGDQPQHF.

This clone has more than one count but fewer than ten. The chain carries TRBV7-8 and TRBJ2-2, with D perhaps TRBD2 (6 bases). The germline V and J ends were trimmed by 0 bases and 5 bases, with 16 bases remaining between them. In germline, CDR1 is SGHVS, CDR2 FQNEAQ. This CDR3 contains 17 residues. The CDR3 sequence is CASSLARQGGWTGELFF. In nucleotides, the CDR3 is TGTGCCAGCAGCTTAGCGCGGCAGGGAGGATGGACCGGGGAGCTGTTTTTT.

This chain links TRBV2 with TRBJ2-2; D unresolved. The V gene's germline CDR1 is SNHLY and CDR2 FYNNEI. The CDR3 has 14 residues. V lost 4 bases and J lost 4, with 10 bases in between. This CDR3 is CASSARGRTGELFF. CDR3 nucleotide sequence: TGTGCCAGCAGTGCCCGCGGACGCACCGGGGAGCTGTTTTTT. Using reference TRBV2 and TRBJ2-2 for the parts outside the CDR3, the full variable domain is EPEVTQTPSHQVTQMGQEVILRCVPISNHLYFYWYRQILGQKVEFLVSFYNNEISEKSEIFDDQFSVERPDGSNFTLKIRSTKLEDSAMYFCASSARGRTGELFFGEGSRLTVL.

The chain employs TRBV7-9 and TRBJ2-3; maybe TRBD2 (5 bases). Near its end, the DNA agrees better with TRBJ2-5, so the J call may be wrong. The CDR3 is 13 amino acids. Germline-derived CDR1 and CDR2 are SEHNR and FQNEAQ (reference sequence). As DNA, the CDR3 is TGTGCCAGCGCCCGCCTAGCCCAAGAGACCCAGTACTTC. Translation gives CASARLAQETQYF.

The chain recombines TRBV10-1 with TRBJ1-2; no clear D gene. Germline V lookup: CDR1 WNHNN, CDR2 SYGVQD (reference sequence). The length of the CDR3 is 13 residues. The germline V and J ends were trimmed by 4 bases and 6 bases, with 12 bases remaining between them. CDR3 sequence (DNA): TGCGCCAGCAGTGGGGTAGAAGGAGATGGCTACACCTTC. Translated, it gives CASSGVEGDGYTF.

The chain uses TRBV6-5 and TRBJ1-5, with D perhaps matching TRBD1 (6 bases). Germline lookup yields CDR1 MNHEY and CDR2 SVGAGI. The length of the CDR3 is 14 residues. Trimming cost V 6 bases and J 5 bases, with 14 bases left between them. DNA for the CDR3: TGTGCCAGCAGCCCGGGGGGGCTTCATCAGCCCCAGCATTTT. This gives the protein CASSPGGLHQPQHF.

The CDR3 DNA reads as TGTGCCAGCAGCTTTCATGGTTCCTACGAGCAGTACTTC. Its protein is CASSFHGSYEQYF. The chain carries TRBV5-4 and TRBJ2-7; D gene unclear. CDR1 and CDR2 from the germline V gene are SGHNT and YYREEE (reference sequence). The CDR3 has 13 residues. Trimming left V 2 bases short and J 1 base short, with 7 bases between.

The chain couples TRBV5-1 to TRBJ2-3; D perhaps matches TRBD2 (5 bases). Trimming cost V 3 bases and J 4 bases, with 9 bases left between them. Germline V gives CDR1 SGHRS, CDR2 YFSETQ. CDR3 size: 13 residues. CDR3 in amino acids: CASSSFGADTQYF. The CDR3 DNA reads TGCGCCAGCAGCTCCTTCGGGGCAGATACGCAGTATTTT.